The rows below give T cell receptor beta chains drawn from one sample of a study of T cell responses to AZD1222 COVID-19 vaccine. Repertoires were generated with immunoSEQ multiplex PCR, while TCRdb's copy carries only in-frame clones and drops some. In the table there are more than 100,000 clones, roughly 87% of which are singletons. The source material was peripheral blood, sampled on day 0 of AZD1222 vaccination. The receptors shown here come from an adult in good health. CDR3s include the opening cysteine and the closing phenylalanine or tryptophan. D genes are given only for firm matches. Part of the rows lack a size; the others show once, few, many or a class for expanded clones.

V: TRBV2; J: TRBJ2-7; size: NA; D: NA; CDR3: CASSEGWVSSYEQYF; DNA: TGTGCCAGCAGTGAAGGATGGGTTTCCTCCTACGAGCAGTACTTC
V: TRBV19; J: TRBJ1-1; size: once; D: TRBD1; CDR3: CASRAQPGTGTTEAFF; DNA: TGTGCCAGTAGGGCTCAACCCGGGACAGGGACCACTGAAGCTTTCTTT
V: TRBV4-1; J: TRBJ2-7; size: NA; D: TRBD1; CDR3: CASSQAGGPYEQYF; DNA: TGCGCCAGCAGCCAAGCAGGGGGACCCTACGAGCAGTACTTC
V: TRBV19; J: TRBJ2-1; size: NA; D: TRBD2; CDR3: CASSISGGFGNEQFF; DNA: TGTGCCAGTAGTATTAGCGGGGGGTTCGGCAATGAGCAGTTCTTC
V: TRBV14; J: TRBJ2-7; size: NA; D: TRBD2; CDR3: CASSPQLAGGHNEQYF; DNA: TGTGCCAGCAGCCCCCAACTAGCGGGGGGGCACAACGAGCAGTACTTC
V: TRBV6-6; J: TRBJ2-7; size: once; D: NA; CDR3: CASTTGPSYEQYF; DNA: TGTGCCAGCACCACCGGGCCTTCCTACGAGCAGTACTTC
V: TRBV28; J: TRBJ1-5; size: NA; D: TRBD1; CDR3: CASSPGTGYQPQHF; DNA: TGTGCCAGCAGTCCCGGGACAGGGTATCAGCCCCAGCATTTT
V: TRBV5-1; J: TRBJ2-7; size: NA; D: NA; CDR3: CASSLDDKLRSSSYEQYF; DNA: TGCGCCAGCAGCTTGGATGACAAACTACGTTCCAGCTCCTACGAGCAGTACTTC
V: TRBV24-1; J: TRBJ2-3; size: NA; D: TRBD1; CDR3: CATSDHGQGAKDTQYF; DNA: TGTGCCACCAGTGACCACGGACAGGGGGCGAAAGATACGCAGTATTTT
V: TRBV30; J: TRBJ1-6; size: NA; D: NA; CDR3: CASGGGDFDNSPLHF; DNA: TGTGCCTCGGGGGGGGGCGACTTCGATAATTCACCCCTCCACTTT
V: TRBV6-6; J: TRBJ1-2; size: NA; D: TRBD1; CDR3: CASYDRAWGGYTF; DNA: TGTGCCAGCTACGACAGGGCTTGGGGAGGCTACACCTTC
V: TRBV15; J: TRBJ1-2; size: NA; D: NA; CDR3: CATSRGGTFGYTF; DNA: TGTGCCACCAGCAGAGGAGGGACCTTTGGCTACACCTTC
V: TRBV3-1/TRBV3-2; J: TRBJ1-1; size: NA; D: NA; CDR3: CASSQVYTNTEAFF; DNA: TGTGCCAGCAGCCAAGTGTACACGAACACTGAAGCTTTCTTT
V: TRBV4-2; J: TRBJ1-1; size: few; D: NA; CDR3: CASSPRGGSNTEAFF; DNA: TGTGCCAGCAGCCCTCGAGGGGGGTCGAACACTGAAGCTTTCTTT
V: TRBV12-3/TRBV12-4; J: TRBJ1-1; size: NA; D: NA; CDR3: CASSLVGLVSAFF; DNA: TGTGCCAGCAGTTTAGTAGGGCTAGTCTCAGCTTTCTTT
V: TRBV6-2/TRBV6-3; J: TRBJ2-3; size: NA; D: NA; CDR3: CASSYSIVARGATDTQYF; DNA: TGTGCCAGCAGTTACTCGATAGTGGCCAGGGGGGCCACAGATACGCAGTATTTT
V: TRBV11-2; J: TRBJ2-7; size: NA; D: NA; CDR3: CASSLGTAYEQYF; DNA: TGTGCCAGCAGCTTGGGCACAGCCTACGAGCAGTACTTC
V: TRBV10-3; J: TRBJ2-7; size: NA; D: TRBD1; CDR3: CAIRGDRAYEQYF; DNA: TGTGCCATCAGAGGGGACAGGGCCTACGAGCAGTACTTC
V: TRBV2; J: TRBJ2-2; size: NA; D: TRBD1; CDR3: CASSKQGSSAGELFF; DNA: TGTGCCAGCAGCAAACAGGGGAGCTCGGCCGGGGAGCTGTTTTTT
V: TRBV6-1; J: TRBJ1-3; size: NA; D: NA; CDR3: CASSELGSSGNTIYF; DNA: TGTGCCAGCAGTGAGTTGGGGTCCTCTGGAAACACCATATATTTT
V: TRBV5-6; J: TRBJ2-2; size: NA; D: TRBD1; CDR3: CASSSPGQGRAGELFF; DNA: TGTGCCAGCAGCTCGCCGGGACAGGGTCGTGCCGGGGAGCTGTTTTTT
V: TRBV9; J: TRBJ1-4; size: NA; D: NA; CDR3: CASSGTPGTTNEKLFF; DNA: TGTGCCAGCAGCGGCACCCCGGGGACAACTAATGAAAAACTGTTTTTT
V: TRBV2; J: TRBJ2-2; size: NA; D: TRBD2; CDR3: CASSPRTSFTGELFF; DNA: TGTGCCAGCAGTCCAAGGACTAGCTTCACCGGGGAGCTGTTTTTT
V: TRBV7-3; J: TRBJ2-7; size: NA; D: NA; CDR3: CASSRDAYEQYF; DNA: TGTGCCAGCAGCCGGGATGCCTACGAGCAGTACTTC